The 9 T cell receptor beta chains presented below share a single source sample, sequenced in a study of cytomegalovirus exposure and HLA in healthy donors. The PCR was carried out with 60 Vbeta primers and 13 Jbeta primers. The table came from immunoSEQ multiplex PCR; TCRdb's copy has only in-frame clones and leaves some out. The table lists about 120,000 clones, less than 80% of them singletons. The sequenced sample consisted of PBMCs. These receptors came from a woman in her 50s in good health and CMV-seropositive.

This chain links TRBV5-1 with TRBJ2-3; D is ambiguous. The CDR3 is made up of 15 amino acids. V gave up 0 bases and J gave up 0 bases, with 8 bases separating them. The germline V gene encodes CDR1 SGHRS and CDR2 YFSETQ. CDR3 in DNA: TGCGCCAGCAGCTTGGCGGTAGCCAGCACAGATACGCAGTATTTT. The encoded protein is CASSLAVASTDTQYF.

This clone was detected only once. This CDR3 reads CASSIGTGDTEAFF. CDR3 DNA sequence: TGTGCCAGCAGCATAGGGACAGGGGACACTGAAGCTTTCTTT. The V and J genes are TRBV7-6 and TRBJ1-1; 10 bases are a match to TRBD1. The germline gives CDR1 SGHVS, CDR2 FNYEAQ. V gave up 5 bases and J gave up 3 bases; unmatched junction bases: 3. The CDR3 spans 14 residues.

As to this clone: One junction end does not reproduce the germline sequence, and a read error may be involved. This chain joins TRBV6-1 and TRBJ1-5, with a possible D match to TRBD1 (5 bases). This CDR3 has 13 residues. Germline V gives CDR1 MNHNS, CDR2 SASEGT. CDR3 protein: CASREDSYQPQHF. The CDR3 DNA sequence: TGTGCCAGCAGGGAAGACAGTTATCAGCCCCAGCATTTT.

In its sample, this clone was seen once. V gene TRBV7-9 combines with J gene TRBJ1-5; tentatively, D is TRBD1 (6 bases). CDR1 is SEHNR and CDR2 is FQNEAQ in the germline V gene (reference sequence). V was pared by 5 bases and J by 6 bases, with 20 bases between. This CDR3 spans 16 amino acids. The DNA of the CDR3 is TGTGCCAGCAGCCCTGAACAGGGATTCAGTACTCAGCCCCAGCATTTT. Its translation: CASSPEQGFSTQPQHF.

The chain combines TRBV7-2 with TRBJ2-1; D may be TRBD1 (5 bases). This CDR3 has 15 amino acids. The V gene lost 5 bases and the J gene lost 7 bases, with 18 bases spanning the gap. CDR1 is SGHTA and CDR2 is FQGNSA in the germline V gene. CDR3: CASSLTYGASNEQFF. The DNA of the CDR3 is TGTGCCAGCAGCCTCACTTATGGGGCCAGTAATGAGCAGTTCTTC.

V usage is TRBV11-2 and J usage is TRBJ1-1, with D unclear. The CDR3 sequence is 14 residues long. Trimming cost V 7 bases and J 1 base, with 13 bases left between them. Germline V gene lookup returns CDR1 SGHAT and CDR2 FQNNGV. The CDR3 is CASKPPGKNTEAFF. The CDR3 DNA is TGTGCCAGCAAGCCCCCGGGGAAGAACACTGAAGCTTTCTTT.

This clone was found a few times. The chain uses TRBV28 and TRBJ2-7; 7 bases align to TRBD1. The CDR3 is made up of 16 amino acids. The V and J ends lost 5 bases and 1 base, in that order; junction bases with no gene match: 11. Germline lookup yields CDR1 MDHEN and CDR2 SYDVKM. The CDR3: CASSGGQRVFSYEQYF. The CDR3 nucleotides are TGTGCCAGCAGTGGGGGACAGAGGGTGTTTTCCTACGAGCAGTACTTC.

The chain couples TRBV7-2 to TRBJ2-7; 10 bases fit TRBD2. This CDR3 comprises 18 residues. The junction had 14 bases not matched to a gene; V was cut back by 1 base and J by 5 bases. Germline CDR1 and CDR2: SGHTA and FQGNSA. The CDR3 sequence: CASSLGDAAGGPWDEQYF. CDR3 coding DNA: TGTGCCAGCAGCTTAGGGGACGCAGCGGGGGGGCCTTGGGACGAGCAGTACTTC. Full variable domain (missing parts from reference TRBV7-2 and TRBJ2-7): GAGVSQSPSNKVTEKGKDVELRCDPISGHTALYWYRQSLGQGLEFLIYFQGNSAPDKSGLPSDRFSAERTGGSVSTLTIQRTQQEDSAVYLCASSLGDAAGGPWDEQYFGPGTRLTVT.

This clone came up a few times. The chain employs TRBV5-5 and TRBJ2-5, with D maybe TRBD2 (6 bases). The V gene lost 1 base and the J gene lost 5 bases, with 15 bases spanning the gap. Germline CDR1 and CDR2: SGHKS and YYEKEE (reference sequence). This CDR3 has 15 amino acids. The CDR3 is CASSLMGGELETQYF. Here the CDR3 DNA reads TGTGCCAGCAGCTTGATGGGGGGAGAGTTGGAGACCCAGTACTTC. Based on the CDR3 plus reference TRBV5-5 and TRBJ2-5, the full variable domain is DAGVTQSPTHLIKTRGQQVTLRCSPISGHKSVSWYQQVLGQGPQFIFQYYEKEERGRGNFPDRFSARQFPNYSSELNVNALLLGDSALYLCASSLMGGELETQYFGPGTRLLVL.